This T cell receptor beta chain was profiled in a study of post-analysis software for immune sequencing data. Study-level results: When patients were compared with controls, a handful of TRBV segments were more frequent, TRBV5-6, TRBV5-1 and TRBV20-1 among them.

Tagging with unique molecular identifiers was a feature of the TCR beta cDNA libraries. TCRdb called the PCR reads again in MiXCR, with one record for every CDR3 protein. The sample has under 650,000 distinct CDR3 sequences; around 44% are singletons. From germline, CDR1 is MGHDK and CDR2 SYGVNS. V was shortened by 9 bases and J by 6 bases, with 15 bases between the two germline ends. The CDR3 length is 13 residues. Comment on this clonotype: Its antigen is undetermined.

The receptor was isolated from a girl aged 5-17 years with multiple sclerosis. The sample taken for sequencing was blood. The rearrangement links TRBV25-1 to TRBJ2-1; TRBD2 is a possible D gene (6 bases). The CDR3 loop is CASAPGLRNEQFF. CDR3 nucleotides: TGTGCCAGTGCTCCGGGACTCCGCAATGAGCAGTTCTTC. The variable domain in full, completed from reference TRBV25-1 and TRBJ2-1, reads EADIYQTPRYLVIGTGKKITLECSQTMGHDKMYWYQQDPGMELHLIHYSYGVNSTEKGDLSSESTVSRIRTEHFPLTLESARPSHTSQYLCASAPGLRNEQFFGPGTRLTVL.